These T cell receptor beta chains were read from a single sample in a study of T-cell reconstitution after alpha-beta-depleted transplantation in children. MiXCR was run by TCRdb on the PCR reads, yielding one entry per CDR3 protein. The sample consists of more than 90,000 distinct CDR3 sequences, 8% to 9% of them appearing once. Sample: PBMCs from the stem cell graft donor, taken from the stem cell graft. The receptors were sampled from a human donor who donated a stem cell graft to a child with congenital amegakaryocytic thrombocytopenia. Both conserved end residues are part of each CDR3. The D gene is left open where the match is weak. Clone size is given for some rows only: seen once, a few or many times, or a class if the clone is expanded.

TRBD1	TRBV20-1	TRBJ1-6	many	CSASTGASGSSYNSPLHF	TGCAGTGCTAGCACAGGGGCCTCGGGGAGCTCCTATAATTCACCCCTCCACTTT
.	TRBV20-1	TRBJ2-7	many	CSAALTSTEDEQYF	TGCAGTGCGGCCCTCACTAGCACGGAGGACGAGCAGTACTTC
TRBD1	TRBV28	TRBJ2-6	many	CASSLRQGAGSGANVLTF	TGTGCCAGCAGTTTAAGACAGGGAGCCGGCTCTGGGGCCAACGTCCTGACTTTC
.	TRBV6-5	TRBJ1-2	many	CASSYSSAPYGYTF	TGTGCCAGCAGTTACTCGTCGGCCCCCTATGGCTACACCTTC
TRBD1	TRBV20-1	TRBJ1-3	many	CSARDSGTARNTIYF	TGCAGTGCTAGAGATTCCGGGACAGCTAGAAACACCATATATTTT
.	TRBV6-4	TRBJ2-1	many	CASSTIGGEQFF	TGTGCCAGCAGTACTATTGGTGGAGAGCAGTTCTTC
TRBD2	TRBV29-1	TRBJ2-3	many	CSASRAGGTDTQYF	TGCAGCGCTAGCCGGGCGGGAGGCACAGATACGCAGTATTTT
.	TRBV7-3	TRBJ2-3	many	CASSLLGGTDTQYF	TGTGCCAGCAGCCTCCTAGGCGGGACAGATACGCAGTATTTT
TRBD1	TRBV20-1	TRBJ2-1	many	CSAYSTGQGFDNEQFF	TGCAGTGCCTACTCAACGGGACAGGGGTTCGACAATGAGCAGTTCTTC
.	TRBV20-1	TRBJ2-5	many	CSASLRAGQETQYF	TGCAGTGCTAGTCTGAGAGCAGGACAAGAGACCCAGTACTTC
TRBD2	TRBV12-3/TRBV12-4	TRBJ2-1	many	CASSPGTSATPHEQFF	TGTGCCAGCAGCCCAGGAACTAGCGCCACCCCCCATGAGCAGTTCTTC
TRBD2	TRBV28	TRBJ2-7	many	CASSLWGGYYEQYF	TGTGCCAGCAGTTTATGGGGAGGGTACTACGAGCAGTACTTC
TRBD1	TRBV20-1	TRBJ1-2	many	CSAREGTGGADGYTF	TGCAGTGCTAGAGAGGGGACAGGGGGCGCAGATGGCTACACCTTC
.	TRBV30	TRBJ2-3	many	CAWGLGVDTQYF	TGTGCCTGGGGCTTGGGGGTAGATACGCAGTATTTT
TRBD1	TRBV7-6	TRBJ2-1	many	CASSLYRGSSYNEQFF	TGTGCCAGCAGCCTGTACAGGGGAAGCTCCTACAATGAGCAGTTCTTC
TRBD2	TRBV20-1	TRBJ2-3	many	CSARPGLAGLYTQYF	TGCAGTGCTAGACCCGGACTAGCGGGGCTTTATACGCAGTATTTT
.	TRBV28	TRBJ2-3	many	CASSPDNTDTQYF	TGTGCCAGCAGTCCGGACAACACAGATACGCAGTATTTT
TRBD1	TRBV30	TRBJ1-5	few	CAWSPGQGRPQHF	TGTGCCTGGAGTCCCGGACAGGGGAGGCCCCAGCATTTT
.	TRBV10-3	TRBJ2-7	many	CAISERSGFRDEQYF	TGTGCCATCAGTGAGAGGTCAGGGTTTAGGGACGAGCAGTACTTC
TRBD2	TRBV11-3	TRBJ2-2	many	CASSLDPSGHTGELFF	TGTGCCAGCAGCTTAGACCCTAGCGGACACACCGGGGAGCTGTTTTTT
.	TRBV20-1	TRBJ2-7	many	CSATNHYPTYEQYF	TGCAGTGCTACGAATCACTACCCGACCTACGAGCAGTACTTC
.	TRBV2	TRBJ1-4	.	CASSDGITTNEKLFF	TGTGCCAGCAGTGACGGTATCACAACTAATGAAAAACTGTTTTTT
.	TRBV18	TRBJ1-2	many	CASSPGRGLNGYTF	TGTGCCAGCTCACCGGGCAGGGGATTGAATGGCTACACCTTC
.	TRBV10-3	TRBJ2-5	many	CAISDLGPAETQYF	TGTGCCATCAGTGATCTGGGACCGGCAGAGACCCAGTACTTC
.	TRBV6-2/TRBV6-3	TRBJ1-5	many	CASRSGGGGNQPQHF	TGTGCCAGCAGATCTGGGGGGGGTGGTAATCAGCCCCAGCATTTT
TRBD2	TRBV27	TRBJ2-1	many	CASSLSSGETSYNEQFF	TGTGCCAGCAGTTTGTCTAGCGGGGAAACCTCCTACAATGAGCAGTTCTTC
.	TRBV18	TRBJ1-1	few	CASSQGLDAFF	TGTGCCAGCTCACAGGGGTTGGATGCTTTCTTT
.	TRBV20-1	TRBJ1-1	many	CSATRGHPNTEAFF	TGCAGTGCTACCAGGGGACACCCGAACACTGAAGCTTTCTTT
.	TRBV5-1	TRBJ1-4	many	CASSPGAGLEEKLFF	TGCGCCAGCAGCCCTGGTGCAGGGCTCGAGGAAAAACTGTTTTTT
.	TRBV20-1	TRBJ1-2	many	CSAKDTLYGYTF	TGCAGTGCTAAGGACACCTTGTATGGCTACACCTTC
.	TRBV12-3/TRBV12-4	TRBJ1-2	many	CASSLSAGYSGYTF	TGTGCCAGCAGTTTATCGGCAGGGTATAGTGGCTACACCTTC
TRBD1	TRBV20-1	TRBJ2-5	many	CSARDRVVGETQYF	TGCAGTGCTAGGGACAGGGTGGTCGGAGAGACCCAGTACTTC
.	TRBV5-1	TRBJ1-3	many	CASSFVGGFRGNTIYF	TGCGCCAGCAGCTTTGTAGGGGGATTCCGGGGAAACACCATATATTTT
.	TRBV7-9	TRBJ1-2	many	CASSLDGYGYTF	TGTGCCAGCAGCTTAGACGGATATGGCTACACCTTC
.	TRBV10-2	TRBJ2-6	many	CAIREAGANVLTF	TGCGCCATAAGGGAAGCTGGGGCCAACGTCCTGACTTTC
TRBD2	TRBV5-5	TRBJ2-2	few	CASSPGLAGAPGELFF	TGTGCCAGCAGCCCAGGACTAGCGGGGGCCCCCGGGGAGCTGTTTTTT
.	TRBV30	TRBJ1-5	.	CAWSQTNNQPQHF	TGTGCCTGGAGTCAAACGAACAATCAGCCCCAGCATTTT
.	TRBV12-3/TRBV12-4	TRBJ2-1	many	CASSFAPLSYNEQFF	TGTGCCAGCAGTTTCGCTCCCCTCTCCTACAATGAGCAGTTCTTC
TRBD2	TRBV11-3	TRBJ2-3	many	CASSSGLAGGTDTQYF	TGTGCCAGCAGCTCCGGACTAGCGGGAGGCACAGATACGCAGTATTTT
.	TRBV29-1	TRBJ1-2	many	CSVQHWNGYTF	TGCAGCGTTCAACATTGGAATGGCTACACCTTC
.	TRBV29-1	TRBJ1-2	many	CSVGNRDTSYGYTF	TGCAGCGTGGGGAACCGGGACACCTCCTATGGCTACACCTTC
.	TRBV7-2	TRBJ1-1	many	CASSLEGGGDTEAFF	TGTGCCAGCAGCTTAGAGGGGGGCGGGGACACTGAAGCTTTCTTT
TRBD1	TRBV6-1	TRBJ2-7	many	CASRMDRPSYEQYF	TGTGCCAGCAGGATGGACAGGCCCTCCTACGAGCAGTACTTC
.	TRBV20-1	TRBJ1-5	.	CSARTRDSPPQHF	TGCAGTGCTAGAACCAGGGACTCACCGCCCCAGCATTTT
TRBD2	TRBV5-1	TRBJ2-3	many	CASRAGVEADTQYF	TGCGCCAGCCGAGCGGGAGTGGAGGCAGATACGCAGTATTTT
.	TRBV7-9	TRBJ2-2	many	CASSGSWDKNTGELFF	TGTGCCAGCAGTGGGAGCTGGGACAAGAACACCGGGGAGCTGTTTTTT
TRBD1	TRBV9	TRBJ1-2	many	CASSVADRVAYGYTF	TGTGCCAGCAGCGTAGCCGACAGGGTGGCCTATGGCTACACCTTC
TRBD1	TRBV20-1	TRBJ2-7	few	CSASSGTGGGEQYF	TGCAGTGCTAGCTCCGGGACAGGGGGCGGCGAGCAGTACTTC
.	TRBV7-9	TRBJ2-3	many	CASSSRPTGSTDTQYF	TGTGCCAGCAGCTCAAGACCAACAGGGAGCACAGATACGCAGTATTTT
.	TRBV7-2	TRBJ2-5	many	CASSLGPRGETQYF	TGTGCCAGCAGCTTAGGTCCGCGGGGAGAGACCCAGTACTTC